This TCR beta chain was recorded in a study of technical replicates of blood from several donors. Trimming cost V 0 bases and J 4 bases; bases outside gene matches: 9. Germline assignment: CDR1 SEHNR and CDR2 FQNEAQ (reference sequence). The CDR3 sequence is 17 residues long. TCRdb keeps only in-frame clones here, not all; method: immunoSEQ multiplex PCR. Of about 69,000 clones listed, approximately 89% are singletons. This sequence originates from a human donor in good health. Some clones in this sample may be carry-over from other donors' samples. The sequenced material came from PBMCs. The V and J genes are TRBV7-9 and TRBJ2-5, with 9 bases identical to TRBD2. CDR3 coding DNA: TGTGCCAGCAGCTTAGCGTACGGCGGGGGGGCGGGAGAGACCCAGTACTTC. This translates into CASSLAYGGGAGETQYF. The full variable domain, in which reference TRBV7-9 and TRBJ2-5 provide the parts outside the CDR3, is DTGVSQNPRHKITKRGQNVTFRCDPISEHNRLYWYRQTLGQGPEFLTYFQNEAQLEKSRLLSDRFSAERPKGSFSTLEIQRTEQGDSAMYLCASSLAYGGGAGETQYFGPGTRLLVL.